This T cell receptor beta chain was recorded in a study of response to subunit inactivated influenza vaccine. Study observations and caveats: That few new T cells are recruited by each seasonal influenza vaccination was the authors' suggestion.

TCRdb recomputed calls from the RT-PCR reads with MiXCR, one row per CDR3 protein. The table records 400,000 to 550,000 distinct CDR3 sequences, roughly 25% of them present only once. This clonotype was seen a handful of times. Its cognate antigen is unknown. This receptor was identified in a man aged 50 to 60 who received an inactivated influenza vaccine. Specimen: CD4+ T cells sorted from PBMCs, collected less than 6 days after vaccination.

In DNA, the CDR3 is TGTGCCAGCAGCCCCCTGAGCGGGAGGATATACGAGCAGTACTTC. Its protein product is CASSPLSGRIYEQYF. V and J are TRBV12-3 or TRBV12-4 and TRBJ2-7; 9 nucleotides match TRBD2. This CDR3 is 15 amino acids long. Trimming removed 6 bases from V and 4 bases from J; junction bases left unmatched: 10.